A single sample is the source of the 23 T cell receptor beta chains below, sequenced in a study of T cell responses to AZD1222 COVID-19 vaccine. The method was immunoSEQ multiplex PCR; TCRdb's version includes in-frame clones alone and lacks a portion of them. The table records about 140,000 clones, about 92% of them present only once. The sequences come from peripheral blood, collected 28 days after the second AZD1222 dose. The receptor set was obtained from an adult who received the AZD1222 COVID-19 vaccine.

V and J are TRBV18 and TRBJ1-2; TRBD1 aligns across 8 bases. CDR1 KGHSH and CDR2 LQKENI come from the germline V gene. CDR3 size: 14 residues. The ends lost 3 bases at V and 13 bases at J; junction bases unmatched: 13. Here the CDR3 DNA reads TGTGCCAGCTCACCGGGGACAGGAGGAAGTAATTGCACCTTC. This sequence encodes CASSPGTGGSNCTF.

The chain carries TRBV9 and TRBJ2-7; 12 nucleotides line up with TRBD1. V trimming: 3 bases; J trimming: 1 base; junction bases outside the gene matches: 5. In germline, CDR1 is SGDLS, CDR2 YYNGEE. CDR3 length: 16 amino acids. CDR3 region: CASSAGTGGLSYEQYF. In DNA form, the CDR3 reads TGTGCCAGCAGCGCAGGGACAGGGGGCTTATCCTACGAGCAGTACTTC.

V gene TRBV19 combines with J gene TRBJ2-7, with TRBD1 matching over 7 bases. Trimming at V came to 6 bases and at J to 7 bases, leaving 12 bases not matched to a gene. The germline CDR1 and CDR2 sequences are LNHDA and SQIVND (reference sequence). CDR3 size: 14 residues. CDR3: CASSGQAQSWEQYF. DNA for the CDR3: TGTGCCAGTAGCGGACAGGCCCAATCTTGGGAGCAGTACTTC.

This sequence joins TRBV6-5 and TRBJ1-6, with 7 bases matching TRBD1. CDR3 length: 14 residues. CDR1 and CDR2 from the germline V gene are MNHEY and SVGAGI. Germline trimming cut 7 bases from V and 5 bases from J; bases unmatched to any gene: 5. The CDR3 DNA sequence: TGTGCCAGCACCCCGACAGGGAATAATTCACCCCTCCACTTT. It codes for CASTPTGNNSPLHF.

A single count supports this clone. The chain joins TRBV19 to TRBJ1-6, with D tentatively TRBD1 (6 bases). CDR3 length equals 14 residues. Per germline, CDR1 LNHDA and CDR2 SQIVND (reference sequence). V was shortened by 6 bases and J by 5 bases, with 11 bases between the two germline ends. The CDR3 bases are TGTGCCAGTAGGGGGGGCTTAAATAATTCACCCCTCCACTTT. It specifies CASRGGLNNSPLHF. The full variable domain, its missing parts supplied by reference TRBV19 and TRBJ1-6, is DGGITQSPKYLFRKEGQNVTLSCEQNLNHDAMYWYRQDPGQGLRLIYYSQIVNDFQKGDIAEGYSVSREKKESFPLTVTSAQKNPTAFYLCASRGGLNNSPLHFGNGTRLTVT.

The chain employs TRBV5-1 and TRBJ2-5; TRBD1 matches at 8 bases. This CDR3 spans 16 amino acids. V trimming: 2 bases; J trimming: 5 bases; junction bases outside the gene matches: 11. The germline V gene has CDR1 SGHRS and CDR2 YFSETQ. The chain's CDR3 is CASSLPPRGLGETQYF. The CDR3 DNA reads as TGCGCCAGCAGCTTACCCCCCAGGGGGCTGGGGGAGACCCAGTACTTC.

This chain joins TRBV2 and TRBJ2-3; 7 bases align to TRBD2. Germline CDR1 and CDR2: SNHLY and FYNNEI. This CDR3 comprises 18 residues. V dropped 1 base and J dropped 1; count of bases not matched to a gene: 11. The DNA of the CDR3 is TGTGCCAGCAGTGAAGTCGGAGCCGGGCTAGCGGGCACAGATACGCAGTATTTT. It encodes CASSEVGAGLAGTDTQYF.

The chain employs TRBV10-3 and TRBJ1-5; no reliable D call. CDR1 is ENHRY and CDR2 is SYGVKD in the germline V gene. V was pared by 6 bases and J by 3 bases, with 9 bases between. The CDR3 runs to 13 residues. The CDR3 nucleotides read TGTGCCATCAGAGCAGAATTCAATCAGCCCCAGCATTTT. Its translation: CAIRAEFNQPQHF.

This sequence joins TRBV7-9 and TRBJ2-2, with D hard to call. The CDR3 totals 12 residues. CDR1 is SEHNR and CDR2 is FQNEAQ in the germline V gene (reference sequence). Trimming cost V 5 bases and J 6 bases, with 7 bases left between them. CDR3 DNA: TGTGCCAGCAGCCCCGGAGCCGGGGAGCTGTTTTTT. It translates to CASSPGAGELFF.

V usage is TRBV23-1 and J usage is TRBJ2-1; D call uncertain. TRBV23-1 is an ORF for which the function is uncertain. Trimming removed 4 bases at V and 4 bases at J, with 23 bases between. The CDR3 loop spans 18 amino acids. CDR3 in amino acids: CASSRVANRMGFYNEQFF. CDR3 DNA sequence: TGCGCCAGCAGTCGCGTCGCCAACCGCATGGGATTTTACAATGAGCAGTTCTTC.

The chain has TRBV27 and TRBJ1-2; D is unresolved. The CDR3 consists of 14 residues. V lost 1 base to trimming and J lost 4 bases, with 10 bases between them. In germline, CDR1 is MNHEY, CDR2 SMNVEV (reference sequence). The CDR3 coding sequence is TGTGCCAGCAGTTTATTCCCACTCCTCTATGGCTACACCTTC. It codes for CASSLFPLLYGYTF.

V usage is TRBV19 and J usage is TRBJ2-2; TRBD1 aligns across 11 bases. The germline CDR1 and CDR2 sequences are LNHDA and SQIVND (reference sequence). CDR3 length: 15 residues. V shed 5 bases, J shed 4 bases, and the junction held 3 bases outside the gene matches. Written as DNA, the CDR3 is TGTGCCAGTAGTTCCGGGACAGGGGGCACCGGGGAGCTGTTTTTT. The encoded protein is CASSSGTGGTGELFF. The variable domain in full, completed from reference TRBV19 and TRBJ2-2, reads DGGITQSPKYLFRKEGQNVTLSCEQNLNHDAMYWYRQDPGQGLRLIYYSQIVNDFQKGDIAEGYSVSREKKESFPLTVTSAQKNPTAFYLCASSSGTGGTGELFFGEGSRLTVL.

The chain couples TRBV7-2 to TRBJ2-3; 8 nucleotides line up with TRBD1. The germline CDR1 and CDR2 sequences are SGHTA and FQGNSA. The V and J ends lost 4 bases and 4 bases, in that order; junction bases with no gene match: 7. CDR3 length: 15 amino acids. CDR3 sequence (DNA): TGTGCCAGCAGCTCGAACCGACAGGGGTCAGATACGCAGTATTTT. This gives the protein CASSSNRQGSDTQYF. The full variable domain, in which reference TRBV7-2 and TRBJ2-3 provide the parts outside the CDR3, is GAGVSQSPSNKVTEKGKDVELRCDPISGHTALYWYRQSLGQGLEFLIYFQGNSAPDKSGLPSDRFSAERTGGSVSTLTIQRTQQEDSAVYLCASSSNRQGSDTQYFGPGTRLTVL.

This sequence joins TRBV28 and TRBJ1-1; TRBD1 agrees at 8 bases. CDR3 length: 15 amino acids. V was pared by 5 bases and J by 7 bases, with 12 bases of the junction left unmatched. The germline V gene has CDR1 MDHEN and CDR2 SYDVKM. The CDR3 reads CASSPQTGQGREAFF. DNA of the CDR3: TGTGCCAGCAGTCCGCAAACCGGACAGGGCCGTGAAGCTTTCTTT.

The rearrangement joins TRBV9 to TRBJ1-4; 9 positions match TRBD1. The V gene's germline CDR1 is SGDLS and CDR2 YYNGEE. CDR3 length: 16 residues. V was pared by 1 base and J by 7 bases, with 8 bases of the junction left unmatched. CDR3 loop: CASSVSAGQGSEKLFF. Here the CDR3 DNA reads TGTGCCAGCAGCGTAAGCGCGGGACAGGGCAGTGAAAAACTGTTTTTT.

This clone has a single count. The chain links TRBV5-1 to TRBJ1-2; tentative D call: TRBD1 (5 bases). V lost 0 bases to trimming and J lost 5 bases, with 26 bases between them. Per germline, CDR1 SGHRS and CDR2 YFSETQ. This CDR3 has 19 residues. The CDR3 is CASSLVSLSGAGISYGYTF. The CDR3 region has the DNA TGCGCCAGCAGCTTGGTTTCCCTAAGCGGAGCAGGGATTAGTTATGGCTACACCTTC. The whole variable domain, remainder taken from reference TRBV5-1 and TRBJ1-2, is KAGVTQTPRYLIKTRGQQVTLSCSPISGHRSVSWYQQTPGQGLQFLFEYFSETQRNKGNFPGRFSGRQFSNSRSEMNVSTLELGDSALYLCASSLVSLSGAGISYGYTFGSGTRLTVV.

This chain connects TRBV9 to TRBJ2-3, with D unresolved. This CDR3 has 13 amino acids. The V end was cut by 2 bases, the J end by 2 bases, with 6 bases between. Germline V gene lookup returns CDR1 SGDLS and CDR2 YYNGEE. The CDR3 sequence is CASSVWATDTQYF. Here the CDR3 DNA reads TGTGCCAGCAGCGTCTGGGCCACAGATACGCAGTATTTT.

For the CDR3, the DNA is TGTGCCAGCATAACGGGAGCGCTTTCTGGTTTAACAGATACGCAGTATTTT. Its protein is CASITGALSGLTDTQYF. The chain carries TRBV28 and TRBJ2-3, with D tentatively TRBD2 (6 bases). CDR3 length: 17 amino acids. Germline lookup yields CDR1 MDHEN and CDR2 SYDVKM. V was clipped by 7 bases and J by 3 bases, with 23 bases between them.

The chain employs TRBV9 and TRBJ1-1, with 7 bases fitting TRBD1. The CDR3 is made up of 15 amino acids. The ends lost 0 bases at V and 0 bases at J; junction bases unmatched: 2. The germline CDR1 and CDR2 sequences are SGDLS and YYNGEE. The CDR3 sequence: CASSVGGQVNTEAFF. The CDR3 DNA sequence: TGTGCCAGCAGCGTAGGTGGACAGGTGAACACTGAAGCTTTCTTT.

The chain employs TRBV14 and TRBJ2-1; TRBD2 aligns across 13 bases. Germline V gives CDR1 SGHDN, CDR2 FVKESK. The CDR3 runs to 18 residues. V was clipped by 4 bases and J by 0 bases; unmatched bases: 6. The CDR3 DNA sequence: TGTGCCAGCAGCCCTACTAGCGGGAGGGCCCACTCCTACAATGAGCAGTTCTTC. Residues: CASSPTSGRAHSYNEQFF.

V and J are TRBV7-2 and TRBJ1-1; the match to TRBD1 covers 7 bases. V shed 5 bases and J 4 bases; nucleotides not matched to a gene: 7. The CDR3 contains 14 residues. Per germline, CDR1 SGHTA and CDR2 FQGNSA. The CDR3 reads CASSTRGWSTEAFF. The CDR3 nucleotides are TGTGCCAGCAGCACCAGGGGGTGGAGCACTGAAGCTTTCTTT.

The rearrangement uses TRBV11-3 and TRBJ1-6; TRBD1 matches 7 bases. Trimming took 1 base from V and 7 from J; bases not matched to a gene: 4. Germline CDR1 reads SGHNT; CDR2 reads YENEEA. The length of the CDR3 is 15 residues. The chain's CDR3 is CASSLGSGQNSPLHF. DNA of the CDR3: TGTGCCAGCAGCTTAGGTTCGGGACAGAATTCACCCCTCCACTTT.

This chain links TRBV7-2 with TRBJ2-7; TRBD2 aligns across 8 bases. V shed 5 bases and J 3 bases; nucleotides not matched to a gene: 6. The CDR3 runs to 14 residues. Germline loops: CDR1 SGHTA, CDR2 FQGNSA. The CDR3 nucleotides read TGTGCCAGCAGCGGACCGGGACTAGACTACGAGCAGTACTTC. It is translated as CASSGPGLDYEQYF.